The clone carrying this T cell receptor beta chain was counted at least ten times. The sample comes from a study of identical twins. The length of the CDR3 is 16 residues. V lost 0 bases to trimming and J lost 0 bases, with 11 bases between them. TCRdb reanalysed the 5' RACE reads using MiXCR and keeps one entry per CDR3 protein. Among 300,000 to 400,000 distinct CDR3 sequences listed, roughly an eighth were seen once. This sample also appeared in a second study, on yellow fever vaccine responses in identical twins.

Source material: CD8+ T cells sorted from blood. The rearrangement links TRBV12-3 or TRBV12-4 to TRBJ1-2, with a weak D call TRBD1 (6 bases). This clonotype was sampled from a woman aged 18-35 years in good health. CDR3 sequence: CASSLAVQGTNYGYTF. CDR3 nucleotide sequence: TGTGCCAGCAGTTTAGCGGTTCAGGGGACTAACTATGGCTACACCTTC.